The 13 T cell receptor beta chains below were found in one sample sequenced in a study of blood T cells in healthy people across ages. It was with a sample-barcoded 5' primer and a J-beta primer mix that a second PCR of roughly 7 to 12 cycles was run. MiXCR, applied by TCRdb to the 5' RACE reads, yields one record per CDR3 protein. There are 1.5 million to 2 million distinct CDR3 sequences in the sample; about 39% occur only once, and 23% lies in the top ten. Sequencing was carried out using blood. Receptor source: a human donor in good health.

The chain links TRBV3-1 to TRBJ2-1; no reliable D call. Germline V CDR1 and CDR2: LGHDT, YNNKEL (reference sequence). Between the trimmed V and J ends, which lost 3 bases and 8 bases, there was a span of 8 bases. The CDR3 has 12 residues. The CDR3 loop is CASSHRLYEQFF. The CDR3, as DNA: TGTGCCAGCAGCCACCGCCTCTATGAGCAGTTCTTC.

This clonotype turned up a few times. This chain links TRBV29-1 with TRBJ1-1; D gene uncertain. CDR3 size: 13 residues. V lost 8 bases, J lost 4 bases, and 17 bases lay in between. Germline V CDR1 and CDR2: SQVTM, ANQGSEA. The CDR3 region has the DNA TGCAGCACACGTAGCCAATGGGGCACTGAAGCTTTCTTT. It specifies CSTRSQWGTEAFF.

This clonotype was seen more than once but under ten times. The CDR3 DNA sequence: TGTGCCAGCCTAGAGGGACAGGGATACAATGAGCAGTTCTTC. Translated, it gives CASLEGQGYNEQFF. V and J are TRBV28 and TRBJ2-1, with 9 positions matching TRBD1. This CDR3 comprises 14 residues. V trimming: 8 bases; J trimming: 4 bases; junction bases outside the gene matches: 6. Germline loops: CDR1 MDHEN, CDR2 SYDVKM. The variable domain in full, with the rest retrieved from reference TRBV28 and TRBJ2-1, is DVKVTQSSRYLVKRTGEKVFLECVQDMDHENMFWYRQDPGLGLRLIYFSYDVKMKEKGDIPEGYSVSREKKERFSLILESASTNQTSMYLCASLEGQGYNEQFFGPGTRLTVL.

A note on this clonotype: A read error is likely, as this CDR3 ends without the conserved phenylalanine or tryptophan. V usage is TRBV20-1 and J usage is TRBJ1-5; D is uncertain. Germline V gene lookup returns CDR1 DFQATT and CDR2 SNEGSKA (reference sequence). Trimming took off 8 bases at V and 4 bases at J, with 15 bases between the two ends. CDR3 length: 13 amino acids. Written as DNA, the CDR3 is TGCAGTACCGGATCTCACGAAAATCAGCCCCAGCATGTT. This translates into CSTGSHENQPQHV.

Only one count was recorded for this clonotype. The rearrangement joins TRBV29-1 to TRBJ2-5; D unresolved. The V gene's germline CDR1 is SQVTM and CDR2 ANQGSEA. V lost 4 bases and J lost 2, with 8 bases in between. The CDR3 has 12 residues. The CDR3 is CSVGLGQETQYF. CDR3 DNA: TGCAGCGTTGGGCTAGGACAAGAGACCCAGTACTTC. The full variable domain, in which reference TRBV29-1 and TRBJ2-5 provide the parts outside the CDR3, is SAVISQKPSRDICQRGTSLTIQCQVDSQVTMMFWYRQQPGQSLTLIATANQGSEATYESGFVIDKFPISRPNLTFSTLTVSNMSPEDSSIYLCSVGLGQETQYFGPGTRLLVL.

The J gene is TRBJ2-3, the V gene TRBV7-9, with TRBD2 as a possible D gene (5 bases). This CDR3 is 16 amino acids long. The ends were cut back, 5 bases at V and 1 base at J, with 16 bases in the middle. Looked up from germline, CDR1 is SEHNR and CDR2 is FQNEAQ (reference sequence). The CDR3 nucleotides read TGTGCCAGCAGCCCCCCGTCCAACGGGGGCACAGATACGCAGTATTTT. This translates into CASSPPSNGGTDTQYF.

This chain uses TRBV4-1 with TRBJ1-1; a weak D match, TRBD1 (5 bases). The CDR3 loop spans 16 amino acids. The V end lost 4 bases, the J end lost 0 bases, and 15 bases lay between the germline ends. Germline loops: CDR1 MGHRA, CDR2 YSYEKL. In DNA form, the CDR3 reads TGCGCCAGCAGCCCCCACCAGGACACGATGAACACTGAAGCTTTCTTT. Translated: CASSPHQDTMNTEAFF.

V is TRBV5-1 and J is TRBJ1-1; 9 positions agree with TRBD1. The CDR3 has 15 amino acids. With 7 bases clipped from V and 2 bases from J, the junction kept 9 bases outside the gene matches. Germline CDR1 and CDR2: SGHRS and YFSETQ. DNA for the CDR3: TGCGCCAGCGCTTGGGGGACAGGGCGAAACACTGAAGCTTTCTTT. It encodes CASAWGTGRNTEAFF.

CDR3: CATSDPRTGGRNIQYF. CDR3 in DNA: TGTGCCACCAGTGATCCGAGGACAGGGGGTAGGAACATTCAGTACTTC. The chain has TRBV24-1 and TRBJ2-4, with 10 positions matching TRBD1. CDR1 KGHDR and CDR2 SFDVKD come from the germline V gene. Trimming at V came to 3 bases and at J to 7 bases, leaving 8 bases not matched to a gene. The length of the CDR3 is 16 residues.

This clonotype was picked up many times. The rearrangement links TRBV7-2 to TRBJ2-3, with no clear D. Trimming removed 5 bases from V and 6 bases from J, with 9 bases in between. The CDR3 consists of 12 residues. Germline V gene lookup returns CDR1 SGHTA and CDR2 FQGNSA. CDR3 sequence (DNA): TGTGCCAGCAGCCCCTTCGGGGATACGCAGTATTTT. The encoded protein is CASSPFGDTQYF.

The V call is TRBV4-3, the J call TRBJ1-1; no clear D. Germline V gene lookup returns CDR1 LGHNA and CDR2 YSLEER. The CDR3 consists of 15 residues. Between the trimmed V and J ends, which lost 4 bases and 0 bases, there was a span of 12 bases. The CDR3 nucleotides read TGCGCCAGCAGCCCAACCGAGGGCATGAACACTGAAGCTTTCTTT. Amino acid sequence: CASSPTEGMNTEAFF.

The chain carries TRBV29-1 and TRBJ1-1; tentative D call: TRBD1 (5 bases). Germline V gene lookup returns CDR1 SQVTM and CDR2 ANQGSEA. The CDR3 is 11 residues long. For the CDR3, the DNA is TGCGTCGGAGGGGAAAACACTGAAGCTTTCTTT. As protein: CVGGENTEAFF. The whole variable domain, filled in from reference TRBV29-1 and TRBJ1-1, reads SAVISQKPSRDICQRGTSLTIQCQVDSQVTMMFWYRQQPGQSLTLIATANQGSEATYESGFVIDKFPISRPNLTFSTLTVSNMSPEDSSIYLCVGGENTEAFFGQGTRLTVV.

The chain has TRBV4-2 and TRBJ2-4, with 13 bases that match TRBD2. Near its end, the DNA agrees better with TRBJ2-7, so the J call may be wrong. This CDR3 has 18 amino acids. The germline V gene has CDR1 LGHNA and CDR2 YNFKEQ. The CDR3 DNA is TGTGCCAGCGGCCGCGGGACTAGCGGGGCCCGACTCACCTACGAGCAGTACTTC. Translation: CASGRGTSGARLTYEQYF.